A single sample gave rise to the 31 T cell receptor beta chains below, sequenced in a study of shared clonotypes between healthy human individuals. TCRdb's copy holds only in-frame clones and misses some; the assay was immunoSEQ multiplex PCR. Of roughly 1,100,000 clones in the sample, about 76% were seen once. The sample comprised memory CD4+ T cells sorted from blood. Noted subset: CD45RA-negative fraction. These receptors came from a man aged 18-30 years in good health.

The chain links TRBV27 to TRBJ2-5; 9 bases are shared with TRBD2. The CDR3 has 13 amino acids. V lost 6 bases and J lost 5; bases outside the gene matches: 4. Germline V CDR1 and CDR2: MNHEY, SMNVEV (reference sequence). CDR3 DNA sequence: TGTGCCAGCAGACTAGCGGGTGTTGAGACCCAGTACTTC. Its translation is CASRLAGVETQYF.

The chain carries TRBV10-1 and TRBJ1-2; maybe TRBD1 (6 bases). Germline loops: CDR1 WNHNN, CDR2 SYGVQD (reference sequence). Trimming removed 5 bases at V and 3 bases at J, with 10 bases between. The CDR3 has 13 residues. DNA of the CDR3: TGCGCCAGCAGTCCAGGGGTTGACTATGGCTACACCTTC. Amino acids: CASSPGVDYGYTF.

A single count supports this clone. CDR3 nucleotide sequence: TGTGCCAGCAGCTTGGCGTCGGGGTTTAATAACGAGCAGTACTTC. It is translated as CASSLASGFNNEQYF. V gene TRBV5-6 combines with J gene TRBJ2-7; D may be TRBD2 (5 bases). V lost 0 bases to trimming and J lost 5 bases, with 15 bases between them. This CDR3 spans 15 amino acids. Germline assignment: CDR1 SGHDT and CDR2 YYEEEE.

The chain couples TRBV19 to TRBJ1-1, with D possibly TRBD1 on 6 matching bases. V lost 5 bases, J lost 3 bases, and 19 bases lay in between. The CDR3 runs to 16 residues. CDR1 and CDR2 (germline): LNHDA, SQIVND (reference sequence). The chain's CDR3 is CASSGSRTVRDTEAFF. For the CDR3, the DNA is TGTGCCAGTAGTGGCAGTCGGACAGTCAGGGACACTGAAGCTTTCTTT. Complete variable domain (other parts from reference TRBV19 and TRBJ1-1): DGGITQSPKYLFRKEGQNVTLSCEQNLNHDAMYWYRQDPGQGLRLIYYSQIVNDFQKGDIAEGYSVSREKKESFPLTVTSAQKNPTAFYLCASSGSRTVRDTEAFFGQGTRLTVV.

V usage is TRBV7-8 and J usage is TRBJ1-3; D ambiguous. In germline, CDR1 is SGHVS, CDR2 FQNEAQ. The CDR3 spans 15 residues. Trimming took 1 base from V and 4 from J, leaving 11 bases between them. The CDR3 coding sequence is TGTGCCAGCAGCTTAGATAGAAGGCTGGGAAACACCATATATTTT. It encodes CASSLDRRLGNTIYF. Together with reference TRBV7-8 and TRBJ1-3, the CDR3 gives the full variable domain: GAGVSQSPRYKVAKRGQDVALRCDPISGHVSLFWYQQALGQGPEFLTYFQNEAQLDKSGLPSDRFFAERPEGSVSTLKIQRTQQEDSAVYLCASSLDRRLGNTIYFGEGSWLTVV.

For this clone: Germline and junction disagree at one end, which may indicate a read error. The chain has TRBV7-7 and TRBJ1-4; tentative D call: TRBD1 (5 bases). The germline V gene has CDR1 SSHAT and CDR2 FNYEAQ (reference sequence). This CDR3 is 17 amino acids long. CDR3 DNA sequence: TGTGCTAGCAGCTTGGATATGGGGGGTGCAACTAATGAAAAACTGTTTTTT. Residues: CASSLDMGGATNEKLFF.

This rearrangement joins TRBV4-1 to TRBJ2-7, with 8 bases that match TRBD1. The CDR3 contains 13 residues. V lost 4 bases and J lost 3; bases outside the gene matches: 2. Germline V gene lookup returns CDR1 MGHRA and CDR2 YSYEKL. The CDR3 bases are TGCGCCAGCAGCCTCGGACAGGGCTACGAGCAGTACTTC. Translated, it gives CASSLGQGYEQYF.

The V gene is TRBV7-2, the J gene TRBJ2-7, with a possible D match to TRBD2 (6 bases). V lost 8 bases and J 5 bases, leaving 16 bases between the germline ends. This CDR3 region has 13 residues. Germline V gives CDR1 SGHTA, CDR2 FQGNSA. The CDR3 DNA follows: TGTGCCAGCCGACGGGGGAGTCTGGACGAGCAGTACTTC. Encoded protein: CASRRGSLDEQYF.

The chain combines TRBV5-1 with TRBJ2-3; 15 bases agree with TRBD2. V was clipped by 3 bases and J by 6 bases; unmatched bases: 14. Per the germline V gene, CDR1 is SGHRS and CDR2 is YFSETQ. This CDR3 region has 19 residues. CDR3: CASSSPGGTSGGPSDTQYF. Here the CDR3 DNA reads TGCGCCAGCAGCTCTCCTGGCGGGACTAGCGGGGGGCCATCTGATACGCAGTATTTT.

The chain uses TRBV18 and TRBJ2-7; 7 nucleotides line up with TRBD2. The ends lost 5 bases at V and 0 bases at J; junction bases unmatched: 7. CDR3 length equals 15 residues. Germline CDR1 KGHSH, CDR2 LQKENI. The CDR3 coding sequence is TGTGCCAGCTCAGGCGGGAGTTCGAGCTCCTACGAGCAGTACTTC. Translated, it gives CASSGGSSSSYEQYF.

The V gene is TRBV9, the J gene TRBJ1-2; 7 positions agree with TRBD1. Germline CDR1 SGDLS, CDR2 YYNGEE. V lost 4 bases and J lost 2; bases outside the gene matches: 5. There are 14 residues in the CDR3. The CDR3 region has the DNA TGTGCCAGCAGCACTACGACAGGGAACTATGGCTACACCTTC. As protein: CASSTTTGNYGYTF.

The chain joins TRBV10-1 to TRBJ2-7; 9 positions match TRBD1. This CDR3 comprises 16 residues. The germline V gene encodes CDR1 WNHNN and CDR2 SYGVQD (reference sequence). V shed 1 base and J 7 bases; nucleotides not matched to a gene: 11. The CDR3 DNA reads TGCGCCAGCAGTGAGTTTAACTGGACAGGGGTGAGGGAGCAGTACTTC. This translates into CASSEFNWTGVREQYF.

A remark on this clone: The same CDR3 arises from other DNA sequences in this sample as well. The rearrangement links TRBV11-2 to TRBJ2-3, with no clear D. The CDR3 totals 14 residues. The V end was cut by 0 bases, the J end by 5 bases, with 9 bases between. The V gene's germline CDR1 is SGHAT and CDR2 FQNNGV. CDR3 loop: CASSLDGSLDTQYF. In DNA, the CDR3 is TGTGCCAGCAGCTTAGATGGGTCCTTAGATACGCAGTATTTT.

The chain has TRBV25-1 and TRBJ1-4; D remains unclear. Trimming shortened V by 2 bases and J by 4 bases, and 11 bases separated the two germline ends. CDR3 length equals 15 residues. Germline V gene data show CDR1 as MGHDK and CDR2 as SYGVNS. The CDR3 spells CASSEGATRNEKLFF. CDR3 sequence (DNA): TGTGCCAGCAGTGAAGGAGCTACCCGTAATGAAAAACTGTTTTTT.

V usage is TRBV11-2 and J usage is TRBJ2-7; D assignment may be TRBD1 or TRBD2 (5 bases each). CDR3 length: 15 residues. Germline V gives CDR1 SGHAT, CDR2 FQNNGV. Trimming removed 5 bases at V and 2 bases at J, with 16 bases between. The CDR3: CASSPWGEGPYEQYF. The CDR3 region has the DNA TGTGCCAGCAGCCCGTGGGGCGAGGGCCCCTACGAGCAGTACTTC.

The chain combines TRBV30 with TRBJ1-1; tentatively, D is TRBD1 (6 bases). Germline V CDR1 and CDR2: GTSNPN, SVGIG (reference sequence). The CDR3 is 12 amino acids. V lost 2 bases and J 4 bases, leaving 8 bases between the germline ends. CDR3 DNA: TGTGCCTGGAGTAGGGGGTCCACTGAAGCTTTCTTT. Residues: CAWSRGSTEAFF.

The V gene is TRBV6-4, the J gene TRBJ2-3; a weak D match, TRBD2 (6 bases). This CDR3 comprises 15 residues. Germline V gene data show CDR1 as MRHNA and CDR2 as SNTAGT. Trimming left V 5 bases short and J 6 bases short, with 18 bases between. CDR3 in DNA: TGTGCCAGCAGTAGGCGGGGTAACGCACAGGATACGCAGTATTTT. Translated: CASSRRGNAQDTQYF.

This chain uses TRBV6-6 with TRBJ2-4; D might be TRBD1 (6 bases). CDR1 is MNHNY, CDR2 SVGAGI, per germline (reference sequence). The CDR3 is 15 residues long. Trimming took 5 bases from V and 0 from J, leaving 11 bases between them. The CDR3 sequence: CASSQTGLAKNIQYF. The CDR3 DNA reads TGTGCCAGCAGTCAAACAGGGTTAGCCAAAAACATTCAGTACTTC.

In this sample, this clone turned up many times. This chain uses TRBV5-6 with TRBJ2-4; 9 bases agree with TRBD1. The CDR3 sequence is 13 residues long. The junction had 8 bases not matched to a gene; V was cut back by 4 bases and J by 12 bases. Germline CDR1 and CDR2: SGHDT and YYEEEE. CDR3 sequence: CASSAGQGRDQYF. CDR3 DNA: TGTGCCAGCAGCGCTGGACAGGGGAGGGATCAGTACTTC.

V gene TRBV5-6 combines with J gene TRBJ2-2; 8 bases match TRBD2. CDR1 is SGHDT, CDR2 YYEEEE, per germline. This CDR3 has 16 amino acids. Trimming took 4 bases from V and 7 from J; bases not matched to a gene: 12. The DNA for the CDR3 is TGTGCCAGCAGCCCCGGGGGGGGCGCCTCTGGCGGGGAGCTGTTTTTT. Translation gives CASSPGGGASGGELFF.

This chain connects TRBV18 to TRBJ2-7; TRBD2 might be the D (6 bases). The CDR3 is 14 amino acids. V dropped 8 bases and J dropped 2 bases, with 16 bases sitting between them. Germline CDR1 is KGHSH and CDR2 is LQKENI. This CDR3 is CASAPLANPYEQYF. The DNA of the CDR3 is TGTGCCAGCGCGCCGCTAGCGAACCCCTACGAGCAGTACTTC.

V and J are TRBV7-3 and TRBJ1-1, with 10 bases aligning to TRBD1. This CDR3 is 14 amino acids long. Per germline, CDR1 SGHTA and CDR2 FQGTGA. J lost 4 bases, V lost 5 bases, and 4 bases had no gene match. The DNA of the CDR3 is TGTGCCAGCAGCCTGGGACAGGGGTTCACTGAAGCTTTCTTT. It is translated as CASSLGQGFTEAFF.

In its sample, this clone was seen a few times. J is TRBJ2-7 and V is TRBV5-5; 12 bases line up with TRBD1. This CDR3 comprises 16 residues. Trimming cost V 1 base and J 7 bases; bases outside gene matches: 9. Germline V lookup: CDR1 SGHKS, CDR2 YYEKEE (reference sequence). CDR3 sequence (DNA): TGTGCCAGCAGCTTGCGCGCGGGACAGGGGGCGCTGGAGCAGTACTTC. The encoded protein is CASSLRAGQGALEQYF. The entire variable domain, with the rest obtained from reference TRBV5-5 and TRBJ2-7, is as follows: DAGVTQSPTHLIKTRGQQVTLRCSPISGHKSVSWYQQVLGQGPQFIFQYYEKEERGRGNFPDRFSARQFPNYSSELNVNALLLGDSALYLCASSLRAGQGALEQYFGPGTRLTVT.

This chain links TRBV6-5 with TRBJ1-2; D perhaps matches TRBD1 (5 bases). Trimming left V 0 bases short and J 2 bases short, with 13 bases between. Germline V gives CDR1 MNHEY, CDR2 SVGAGI. The CDR3 is made up of 16 amino acids. For the CDR3, the DNA is TGTGCCAGCAGTTACTCTCCGGGACTCTTAAACTATGGCTACACCTTC. This codes for CASSYSPGLLNYGYTF.

This clone was seen only a few times. The rearrangement links TRBV14 to TRBJ1-4; D not resolved. V was trimmed by 4 bases and J by 0 bases, leaving 9 bases between them. CDR3 size: 15 residues. Looked up from germline, CDR1 is SGHDN and CDR2 is FVKESK. The CDR3 DNA sequence: TGTGCCAGCAGCCCCTCAGGCACAACTAATGAAAAACTGTTTTTT. It is translated as CASSPSGTTNEKLFF.

Points on this clone: A far larger clone is just one base off, so this is likely a read error. Here the CDR3 reads CASSGSGANVLTF. The CDR3 region has the DNA TGTGCCAGCAGCGGATCTGGGGCCAACGTCCTGACTTTC. This chain uses TRBV7-2 with TRBJ2-6; D call uncertain. The CDR3 runs to 13 residues. Trimming took off 5 bases at V and 1 base at J, with 3 bases between the two ends. In germline, CDR1 is SGHTA, CDR2 FQGNSA.

The chain combines TRBV27 with TRBJ2-1; D may correspond to TRBD1 or TRBD2 (7 bases each). Germline-derived CDR1 and CDR2 are MNHEY and SMNVEV (reference sequence). Trimming stripped 7 bases from V and 9 bases from J, with 25 bases between. The CDR3 runs 16 residues. For the CDR3, the DNA is TGTGCCAGCATCCAATTCCAGGGACCCAGGGGGGGTGAGCAGTTCTTC. Its protein is CASIQFQGPRGGEQFF.

This chain joins TRBV7-2 and TRBJ1-3, with D unresolved. V was pared by 3 bases and J by 6 bases, with 9 bases between. Germline CDR1 SGHTA, CDR2 FQGNSA. This CDR3 has 13 amino acids. The CDR3: CASSFPQQNTIYF. CDR3 in DNA: TGTGCCAGCAGCTTTCCGCAGCAAAACACCATATATTTT.

The chain has TRBV2 and TRBJ2-1; D may be TRBD2 (7 bases). Germline CDR1 is SNHLY and CDR2 is FYNNEI. CDR3 length equals 14 residues. The V gene lost 4 bases and the J gene lost 9 bases, with 16 bases spanning the gap. This CDR3 is CASSGGGVGSEQFF. The CDR3 DNA follows: TGTGCCAGCAGTGGGGGGGGCGTGGGCAGTGAGCAGTTCTTC.

The V and J genes are TRBV2 and TRBJ2-5; 8 nucleotides line up with TRBD2. Looked up from germline, CDR1 is SNHLY and CDR2 is FYNNEI. With V trimmed by 7 bases and J by 5 bases, 9 bases remained unmatched. The CDR3 sequence is 14 residues long. The CDR3 spells CASNLGGGGETQYF. CDR3 nucleotides: TGTGCCAGCAACCTAGGAGGCGGGGGGGAGACCCAGTACTTC. Combining the CDR3 with reference TRBV2 and TRBJ2-5 gives the whole variable domain EPEVTQTPSHQVTQMGQEVILRCVPISNHLYFYWYRQILGQKVEFLVSFYNNEISEKSEIFDDQFSVERPDGSNFTLKIRSTKLEDSAMYFCASNLGGGGETQYFGPGTRLLVL.

The V and J genes are TRBV19 and TRBJ1-6; 7 bases fit TRBD1. Germline trimming cut 6 bases from V and 7 bases from J; bases unmatched to any gene: 6. This CDR3 is 14 amino acids long. Germline lookup yields CDR1 LNHDA and CDR2 SQIVND (reference sequence). The CDR3 spells CASRMGQLNSPLHF. CDR3 DNA sequence: TGTGCCAGTAGGATGGGACAGTTGAATTCACCCCTCCACTTT.